Listed here are 10 T cell receptor beta chains from one sample, sequenced in a study of T cell responses to AZD1222 COVID-19 vaccine (dated by TCRdb to the early 2020s). The time point tag for this specimen amounts to: baseline before first vaccination. The receptor library was made with the immunoSEQ multiplex PCR assay. TCRdb retrieved this table from immuneACCESS and kept in-frame rearrangements only. Not all clones are present; in checked studies, unresolved V genes account for under half, and no reason is known for the remainder. The sample records approximately 80,000 clones, around 89% of which are singletons. Less than 7.5% of the sample belongs to the ten largest clones. The material was peripheral blood, obtained on day 0 of AZD1222 vaccination. These receptors were taken from an adult in good health.

CDR3 region: CASSTGPGRLLNYGYTF. CDR3 DNA: TGTGCCAGCAGTACCGGTCCGGGGCGACTTTTAAACTATGGCTACACCTTC. The chain carries TRBV27 and TRBJ1-2; the D gene is possibly TRBD1 (5 bases). Trimming shortened V by 5 bases and J by 2 bases, and 21 bases separated the two germline ends. The CDR3 loop spans 17 amino acids. CDR1 is MNHEY, CDR2 SMNVEV, per germline (reference sequence).

This chain connects TRBV2 to TRBJ1-5; D uncertain. The germline V gene has CDR1 SNHLY and CDR2 FYNNEI. Deletions cut 3 bases from V and 3 bases from J, with 12 bases between. The CDR3 loop spans 15 amino acids. CDR3 loop: CASSELTRSNQPQHF. The DNA for the CDR3 is TGTGCCAGCAGTGAGCTGACGCGCTCCAATCAGCCCCAGCATTTT. The variable domain in full, with the rest retrieved from reference TRBV2 and TRBJ1-5, is EPEVTQTPSHQVTQMGQEVILRCVPISNHLYFYWYRQILGQKVEFLVSFYNNEISEKSEIFDDQFSVERPDGSNFTLKIRSTKLEDSAMYFCASSELTRSNQPQHFGDGTRLSIL.

The count of this clone is one. The genes are TRBV27 and TRBJ2-1; a weak D match, TRBD2 (5 bases). The germline gives CDR1 MNHEY, CDR2 SMNVEV (reference sequence). This CDR3 comprises 16 residues. V was shortened by 3 bases and J by 4 bases, with 16 bases between the two germline ends. CDR3 region: CASSFRGLSMYNEQFF. The CDR3 DNA is TGTGCCAGCAGTTTTAGAGGGCTAAGTATGTACAATGAGCAGTTCTTC.

J is TRBJ1-5 and V is TRBV6-2 or TRBV6-3; possible D gene TRBD1, 6 bases. The V gene lost 6 bases and the J gene lost 3 bases, with 15 bases spanning the gap. The CDR3 contains 15 residues. The germline V gene has CDR1 MNHEY and CDR2 SVGEGT. This chain's CDR3 is CASSPRQELNQPQHF. CDR3 DNA: TGTGCCAGCAGCCCCCGACAGGAGCTCAATCAGCCCCAGCATTTT.

The chain couples TRBV5-4 to TRBJ1-1; D gene ambiguous. Germline V gives CDR1 SGHNT, CDR2 YYREEE (reference sequence). The CDR3 is made up of 15 amino acids. The germline V and J ends were trimmed by 4 bases and 3 bases, with 16 bases remaining between them. The CDR3 DNA is TGTGCCAGCAGCCCGGGCGGTGATCGACACACTGAAGCTTTCTTT. It translates to CASSPGGDRHTEAFF.

This clone turned up a few times. The CDR3 region has the DNA TGTGCCAGCAGTAAAGAAGGTGGGCAGGGAAGAGCCGGGGAGCTGTTTTTT. Translating it yields CASSKEGGQGRAGELFF. The chain couples TRBV6-1 to TRBJ2-2; maybe TRBD1 (5 bases). The germline V and J ends were trimmed by 5 bases and 6 bases, with 22 bases remaining between them. CDR1 and CDR2 (germline): MNHNS, SASEGT. This CDR3 contains 17 residues.

This chain connects TRBV9 to TRBJ1-2, with 8 bases fitting TRBD1. With V trimmed by 7 bases and J by 4 bases, 0 bases remained unmatched. Germline CDR1 is SGDLS and CDR2 is YYNGEE. This CDR3 contains 11 residues. The CDR3 DNA reads as TGTGCCAGCGGACAGGGCTATGGCTACACCTTC. It codes for CASGQGYGYTF.

The V call is TRBV5-1, the J call TRBJ1-1; D perhaps matches TRBD1 (5 bases). CDR3 size: 18 residues. The germline V gene encodes CDR1 SGHRS and CDR2 YFSETQ. Trimming removed 3 bases from V and 0 bases from J, with 21 bases in between. The CDR3 nucleotides read TGCGCCAGCAGCTACGATGAGGAGGGCGAGGGGATGAACACTGAAGCTTTCTTT. Its translation is CASSYDEEGEGMNTEAFF.

The chain recombines TRBV7-3 with TRBJ2-1; D not certain. The CDR3 length is 12 residues. The ends were cut back, 2 bases at V and 5 bases at J, with 4 bases in the middle. The germline V gene encodes CDR1 SGHTA and CDR2 FQGTGA. CDR3 bases: TGTGCCAGCAGCTTAGGCCACAATGAGCAGTTCTTC. This encodes CASSLGHNEQFF.

The gene calls are TRBV7-9 and TRBJ1-2; TRBD1 is a possible D gene (5 bases). The germline gives CDR1 SEHNR, CDR2 FQNEAQ (reference sequence). V lost 3 bases and J lost 8, with 22 bases in between. The CDR3 contains 16 residues. The CDR3 reads CASSLRRDSPRGGYTF. CDR3 sequence (DNA): TGTGCCAGCAGCTTGAGGCGTGACAGCCCTCGAGGAGGCTACACCTTC.